This is a list of T cell receptor beta chains from one sample in a study of T cell clones after liver transplantation. TCRdb's copy holds only in-frame clones and misses some; the assay was immunoSEQ multiplex PCR. The sample lists roughly 62,000 clones, 70% seen once, with roughly 2.8% in the top ten. The sequences come from CD4+ T cells from blood, collected at the roughly 16-month timepoint. The receptors stem from a human patient who received a liver transplant. Some T cells may be transferred from the graft donor. Each CDR3 is given with its conserved first and last residue. The D gene is left open where the match is weak. The listing skips clone size in some rows; elsewhere it reads once, few, many or a size class.

DNA: TGTGCCAGCAGCTTAGCGGCCCCCGACGGTACGCAGTATTTT
CDR3: CASSLAAPDGTQYF
J: TRBJ2-3
length: 14
V: TRBV9
size: .
D: .

DNA: TGTGCCAGTCACGGATACAATGAGCAGTTCTTC
CDR3: CASHGYNEQFF
J: TRBJ2-1
length: 11
V: TRBV30
size: .
D: .

DNA: TGTGCCAGCAGTGAACTGGGCTTAACCGGGGAGCTGTTTTTT
CDR3: CASSELGLTGELFF
J: TRBJ2-2
length: 14
V: TRBV6-1
size: few
D: .

DNA: TGTGCCAGCAGCGTAGGAGGTAGCGGGAGGGGTGACGCGACAGATACGCAGTATTTT
CDR3: CASSVGGSGRGDATDTQYF
J: TRBJ2-3
length: 19
V: TRBV9
size: few
D: TRBD2

DNA: TGCGCCAGCAGCTTGGGAGGTGCGGACGAGCAGTACTTC
CDR3: CASSLGGADEQYF
J: TRBJ2-7
length: 13
V: TRBV5-1
size: .
D: .

DNA: TGTGCCAGCAGCTTAGCGGTGACAGGGGTCTACGAGCAGTACTTC
CDR3: CASSLAVTGVYEQYF
J: TRBJ2-7
length: 15
V: TRBV7-9
size: .
D: TRBD1

DNA: TGCGCCAGCAGCCAAGATCACTCTTTAGGGAACACCATATATTTT
CDR3: CASSQDHSLGNTIYF
J: TRBJ1-3
length: 15
V: TRBV4-3
size: .
D: .

DNA: TGTGCCAGCAGCTTGATAGGAAACACAGATACGCAGTATTTT
CDR3: CASSLIGNTDTQYF
J: TRBJ2-3
length: 14
V: TRBV5-8
size: .
D: .

DNA: TGTGCCAGCACCAATGACAGCTACTATGGCTACACCTTC
CDR3: CASTNDSYYGYTF
J: TRBJ1-2
length: 13
V: TRBV28
size: .
D: .

DNA: TGTGCCATCAGTGACTCTCGGTATGGGGGGGCAGGTGAAAAACTGTTTTTT
CDR3: CAISDSRYGGAGEKLFF
J: TRBJ1-4
length: 17
V: TRBV10-3
size: .
D: .

DNA: TGTGCCATCAGTGAACAGGGTAGTACTGAAGCTTTCTTT
CDR3: CAISEQGSTEAFF
J: TRBJ1-1
length: 13
V: TRBV10-3
size: few
D: .

DNA: TGCGCCAGCAGTGTGGCCAGAGACGATGAAAAACTGTTTTTT
CDR3: CASSVARDDEKLFF
J: TRBJ1-4
length: 14
V: TRBV10-1
size: .
D: .

DNA: TGTGCCAGCAGTTACCCGGAGGGAGGGGTCTATGGCTACACCTTC
CDR3: CASSYPEGGVYGYTF
J: TRBJ1-2
length: 15
V: TRBV6-6
size: .
D: .

DNA: TGCAGCGTTGAGTTCGGTTACAATGAGCAGTTCTTC
CDR3: CSVEFGYNEQFF
J: TRBJ2-1
length: 12
V: TRBV29-1
size: .
D: .

DNA: TGCAGCTCTAGAACCCCCAACTATGGCTACACCTTC
CDR3: CSSRTPNYGYTF
J: TRBJ1-2
length: 12
V: TRBV29-1
size: .
D: .

DNA: TGCGCCAGCAGCAAGACGACAGGGCCTAGCACAGATACGCAGTATTTT
CDR3: CASSKTTGPSTDTQYF
J: TRBJ2-3
length: 16
V: TRBV4-3
size: .
D: TRBD1

DNA: TGTGCCAGCAGTTCGGGGACTATATCGAACACCGGGGAGCTGTTTTTT
CDR3: CASSSGTISNTGELFF
J: TRBJ2-2
length: 16
V: TRBV6-5
size: few
D: TRBD2

DNA: TGTGCCAGCAGCCCACAGGCGAATCAGCCCCAGCATTTT
CDR3: CASSPQANQPQHF
J: TRBJ1-5
length: 13
V: TRBV6-5
size: .
D: .

DNA: TGTGCCAGCAGCTTGAGCGGGGGGGCCTCCAACGAGCAGTACTTC
CDR3: CASSLSGGASNEQYF
J: TRBJ2-7
length: 15
V: TRBV7-2
size: .
D: TRBD2

DNA: TGCGCCAGCAGCCCCGGACAGGGAGGTGGCTACACCTTC
CDR3: CASSPGQGGGYTF
J: TRBJ1-2
length: 13
V: TRBV5-1
size: .
D: TRBD1

DNA: TGTGCCAGCAGCGGAAACGACAGGGTGAACTACAATGAGCAGTTCTTC
CDR3: CASSGNDRVNYNEQFF
J: TRBJ2-1
length: 16
V: TRBV7-9
size: once
D: TRBD1

DNA: TGCGCCAGCAGCACACGGGCAGGGTCTCGTGAAAAACTGTTTTTT
CDR3: CASSTRAGSREKLFF
J: TRBJ1-4
length: 15
V: TRBV5-1
size: .
D: .

DNA: TGTGCCAGCAGTTCAAACATACCGGGACAGGGGGCTATATATGGTGGCTACACCTTC
CDR3: CASSSNIPGQGAIYGGYTF
J: TRBJ1-2
length: 19
V: TRBV27
size: .
D: TRBD1

DNA: TGTGCCAGCAGTGAACAGAGAGAGGGCTACACCTTC
CDR3: CASSEQREGYTF
J: TRBJ1-2
length: 12
V: TRBV2
size: few
D: .

DNA: TGCGCCAGCAGCCGGACAGGGGGCGCGGGTAATTCACCCCTCCACTTT
CDR3: CASSRTGGAGNSPLHF
J: TRBJ1-6
length: 16
V: TRBV5-1
size: many
D: TRBD1

DNA: TGTGCCTGGACCCGGGACAGGGGAAACTATGGCTACACCTTC
CDR3: CAWTRDRGNYGYTF
J: TRBJ1-2
length: 14
V: TRBV30
size: .
D: TRBD1

DNA: TGTGCCTGGAGTGTACTGGGCCTGGGAACTGAAGCTTTCTTT
CDR3: CAWSVLGLGTEAFF
J: TRBJ1-1
length: 14
V: TRBV30
size: once
D: .

DNA: TGTGCCAGTAGTATAGCCGGGATGAGTCAGCCCCAGCATTTT
CDR3: CASSIAGMSQPQHF
J: TRBJ1-5
length: 14
V: TRBV19
size: .
D: .

DNA: TGTGCCAGCGGCCTCCAGGGATTGAGCTATGGCTACACCTTC
CDR3: CASGLQGLSYGYTF
J: TRBJ1-2
length: 14
V: TRBV5-6
size: once
D: .

DNA: TGCGCCAGCAACTTGATAGGGGCGGACACCGGGGAGCTGTTTTTT
CDR3: CASNLIGADTGELFF
J: TRBJ2-2
length: 15
V: TRBV5-1
size: .
D: .

DNA: TGTGCCAGTAGTGCTACCGGGCCCAACTACGAGCAGTACTTC
CDR3: CASSATGPNYEQYF
J: TRBJ2-7
length: 14
V: TRBV19
size: few
D: .

DNA: TGTGCCAGCTCTCCAGCGGGAGGAACTGTCAATGAGCAGTTCTTC
CDR3: CASSPAGGTVNEQFF
J: TRBJ2-1
length: 15
V: TRBV18
size: .
D: TRBD2

DNA: TGTGCCAGTAGTAACCGGGGACAGGGGACGAGCTCTGGAAACACCATATATTTT
CDR3: CASSNRGQGTSSGNTIYF
J: TRBJ1-3
length: 18
V: TRBV19
size: .
D: TRBD1

DNA: TGTGCCAGCAGCCAGATCGTTGAAGCTTTCTTT
CDR3: CASSQIVEAFF
J: TRBJ1-1
length: 11
V: TRBV14
size: .
D: .

DNA: TGTGCCAGCTCTCTAGGCAGGGGAGATGAAAAACTGTTTTTT
CDR3: CASSLGRGDEKLFF
J: TRBJ1-4
length: 14
V: TRBV18
size: .
D: .

DNA: TGTGCCAGCAGCCCAAGTACTAGCGGGGGGCAGAATGAGCAGTTCTTC
CDR3: CASSPSTSGGQNEQFF
J: TRBJ2-1
length: 16
V: TRBV7-2
size: few
D: TRBD2

DNA: TGTGCCAGTAGTATAGCCGGCAGCTCTGGAAACACCATATATTTT
CDR3: CASSIAGSSGNTIYF
J: TRBJ1-3
length: 15
V: TRBV19
size: .
D: .

DNA: TGTGCCAGCAACACAGGGTCGTACGAGCAGTACTTC
CDR3: CASNTGSYEQYF
J: TRBJ2-7
length: 12
V: TRBV7-2
size: few
D: .

DNA: TGCAGCTCCCACAAATCCTTCAGCACCGGGGAGCTGTTTTTT
CDR3: CSSHKSFSTGELFF
J: TRBJ2-2
length: 14
V: TRBV29-1
size: .
D: .

DNA: TGTGCCAGCAGTTTATCGACAGGGGGAATCACTGAAGCTTTCTTT
CDR3: CASSLSTGGITEAFF
J: TRBJ1-1
length: 15
V: TRBV28
size: .
D: TRBD1

DNA: TGTGCCAGCAGGCGTCCAGGTGTTTCTGGCTACACCTTC
CDR3: CASRRPGVSGYTF
J: TRBJ1-2
length: 13
V: TRBV27
size: .
D: .

DNA: TGTGCCAGCAGTTACCTCGGACAGCAACAAGAGACCCAGTACTTC
CDR3: CASSYLGQQQETQYF
J: TRBJ2-5
length: 15
V: TRBV28
size: .
D: .

DNA: TGTGCCAGCAGCCGTATTCCGGGAACTAACTATGGCTACACCTTC
CDR3: CASSRIPGTNYGYTF
J: TRBJ1-2
length: 15
V: TRBV28
size: .
D: .

DNA: TGTGCCAGCAGCCGACTGACGGGTGCGACTAGCACAGATACGCAGTATTTT
CDR3: CASSRLTGATSTDTQYF
J: TRBJ2-3
length: 17
V: TRBV14
size: .
D: .

DNA: TGCGCCAGCAGCTTCCCAGGGGAAGATACGCAGTATTTT
CDR3: CASSFPGEDTQYF
J: TRBJ2-3
length: 13
V: TRBV5-1
size: .
D: .

DNA: TGTGCCAGCATTCCCCATAGCGGGGGGTCTAACAATGAGCAGTTCTTC
CDR3: CASIPHSGGSNNEQFF
J: TRBJ2-1
length: 16
V: TRBV28
size: .
D: TRBD2